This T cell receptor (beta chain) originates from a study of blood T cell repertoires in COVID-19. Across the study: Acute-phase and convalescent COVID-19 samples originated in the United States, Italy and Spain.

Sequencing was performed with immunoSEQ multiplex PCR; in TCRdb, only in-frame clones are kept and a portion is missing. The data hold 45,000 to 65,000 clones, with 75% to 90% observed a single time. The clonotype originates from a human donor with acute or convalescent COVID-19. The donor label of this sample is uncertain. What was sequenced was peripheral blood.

CDR3 in DNA: TGTGCCAGCAGCTTCGGACAGGGGAGGAACGAGCAGTACTTC. It yields the protein CASSFGQGRNEQYF. This chain joins TRBV5-4 and TRBJ2-7; 9 nucleotides line up with TRBD1. CDR3 size: 14 residues. Germline V gene lookup returns CDR1 SGHNT and CDR2 YYREEE (reference sequence). V was clipped by 2 bases and J by 5 bases; unmatched bases: 5. Based on the CDR3 plus reference TRBV5-4 and TRBJ2-7, the full variable domain is ETGVTQSPTHLIKTRGQQVTLRCSSQSGHNTVSWYQQALGQGPQFIFQYYREEENGRGNFPPRFSGLQFPNYSSELNVNALELDDSALYLCASSFGQGRNEQYFGPGTRLTVT.